The 26 T cell receptor beta chains below were found in one sample sequenced in a study of radiotherapy plus CTLA-4 blockade in lung cancer. Profiling relied on immunoSEQ multiplex PCR, and the TCRdb table lists in-frame clones only, not all of them. In the table there are 43,000 or so clones, roughly 63% of which are singletons. The sequenced sample was peripheral blood, obtained from a patient treated with radiotherapy plus ipilimumab. These receptors came from a human donor with non-small cell lung cancer who had a partial response to radiotherapy plus ipilimumab.

V is TRBV7-9 and J is TRBJ1-4; D gene uncertain. Germline V gene lookup returns CDR1 SEHNR and CDR2 FQNEAQ (reference sequence). Trimming removed 5 bases from V and 8 bases from J, with 18 bases in between. The CDR3 consists of 15 residues. This chain's CDR3 is CASSQGPYGGEKLFF. For the CDR3, the DNA is TGTGCCAGCAGCCAAGGTCCCTACGGCGGGGAAAAACTGTTTTTT.

This clone was picked up many times. The chain joins TRBV19 to TRBJ1-1; D not certain. From germline, CDR1 is LNHDA and CDR2 SQIVND (reference sequence). Trimming took 1 base from V and 7 from J, leaving 7 bases between them. This CDR3 region has 12 residues. As DNA, the CDR3 is TGTGCCAGTAGTATAGGACACCTTGAAGCTTTCTTT. Amino acids: CASSIGHLEAFF.

The rearrangement joins TRBV29-1 to TRBJ2-3; 7 bases are shared with TRBD1. The CDR3 is 14 amino acids. Germline values: CDR1 SQVTM, CDR2 ANQGSEA. The ends lost 4 bases at V and 3 bases at J; junction bases unmatched: 7. The CDR3 DNA reads as TGCAGCGTTGCCAGACAGGGTGGTACAGATACGCAGTATTTT. The encoded protein is CSVARQGGTDTQYF.

The chain's CDR3 is CASSFSPAAGSEAFF. The DNA of the CDR3 is TGTGCCAGCAGCTTCTCTCCCGCGGCGGGCTCAGAAGCTTTCTTT. J is TRBJ1-1 and V is TRBV11-2; D is unclear. CDR3 length: 15 residues. Trimming stripped 3 bases from V and 8 bases from J, with 19 bases between. The V gene's germline CDR1 is SGHAT and CDR2 FQNNGV.

The chain couples TRBV6-1 to TRBJ1-4, with no clear D. Trimming took 2 bases from V and 3 from J, leaving 10 bases between them. This CDR3 region has 15 residues. Germline assignment: CDR1 MNHNS and CDR2 SASEGT. DNA of the CDR3: TGTGCCAGCAGTGAAAGCCGGGGTGCTAATGAAAAACTGTTTTTT. Its translation: CASSESRGANEKLFF.

This clone was recorded many times. The chain's CDR3 is CSARYQGAAFF. Written as DNA, the CDR3 is TGCAGTGCTAGATACCAGGGTGCAGCTTTCTTT. The rearrangement links TRBV20-1 to TRBJ1-1; TRBD1 might be the D (5 bases). The CDR3 loop spans 11 amino acids. Germline CDR1 DFQATT, CDR2 SNEGSKA (reference sequence). V dropped 2 bases and J dropped 10 bases, with 11 bases sitting between them.

The chain is built from TRBV6-5 and TRBJ1-2, with 8 bases identical to TRBD1. The germline gives CDR1 MNHEY, CDR2 SVGAGI. The CDR3 is 14 amino acids. V shed 8 bases, J shed 2 bases, and the junction held 7 bases outside the gene matches. The CDR3 region is CASARGHGNYGYTF. Written as DNA, the CDR3 is TGTGCCAGCGCCAGGGGGCATGGAAACTATGGCTACACCTTC.

The chain's CDR3 is CASSALGGLGEQFF. Here the CDR3 DNA reads TGTGCCAGTAGTGCGCTTGGAGGGTTAGGTGAGCAGTTCTTC. The chain couples TRBV19 to TRBJ2-1; maybe TRBD2 (6 bases). Germline V lookup: CDR1 LNHDA, CDR2 SQIVND (reference sequence). This CDR3 is 14 amino acids long. V lost 5 bases to trimming and J lost 9 bases, with 17 bases between them.

The chain employs TRBV30 and TRBJ1-6; no clear D. The CDR3 is 14 residues long. Germline V gene sequence: CDR1 GTSNPN, CDR2 SVGIG (reference sequence). V was trimmed by 4 bases and J by 7 bases, leaving 14 bases between them. The CDR3 loop is CAWTLPGLNSPLHF. In nucleotides, the CDR3 is TGTGCCTGGACCCTACCGGGTCTAAATTCACCCCTCCACTTT.

Regarding this clone: One junction end disagrees with the germline gene, perhaps due to a read error. The chain carries TRBV7-7 and TRBJ2-5; 9 bases line up with TRBD1. Germline CDR1 is SSHAT and CDR2 is FNYEAQ (reference sequence). The CDR3 sequence is 14 residues long. The CDR3 coding sequence is TGTGCTAGCAGCCCAGCCGGACAGGGGGAGACCCAGTACTTC. Translating gives CASSPAGQGETQYF.

The chain recombines TRBV10-2 with TRBJ2-3, with TRBD2 matching over 12 bases. Germline V gene sequence: CDR1 WSHSY, CDR2 SAAADI. The CDR3 length is 20 residues. Germline trimming cut 2 bases from V and 2 bases from J; bases unmatched to any gene: 14. Here the CDR3 DNA reads TGCGCCAGCAGTGAGACTAGAAGGGCTAGCGGGAGGGTCCCCACAGATACGCAGTATTTT. It codes for CASSETRRASGRVPTDTQYF.

This clone is medium-sized by share. This chain joins TRBV6-5 and TRBJ1-3, with TRBD1 as a possible D gene (5 bases). Germline values: CDR1 MNHEY, CDR2 SVGAGI. V dropped 6 bases and J dropped 0 bases, with 12 bases sitting between them. There are 15 residues in the CDR3. The CDR3 here is CASRSDRSSGNTIYF. The CDR3 DNA follows: TGTGCCAGCAGGTCCGACAGAAGCTCTGGAAACACCATATATTTT.

Details on this clone: Other nucleotide sequences from this sample produce the same CDR3. J is TRBJ2-6 and V is TRBV9, with D perhaps TRBD1 (5 bases). The V gene lost 0 bases and the J gene lost 0 bases, with 7 bases spanning the gap. The CDR3 runs 16 residues. Germline-derived CDR1 and CDR2 are SGDLS and YYNGEE. The CDR3, as DNA: TGTGCCAGCAGCGTAGGGCAGGGCTCTGGGGCCAACGTCCTGACTTTC. Amino acid sequence: CASSVGQGSGANVLTF.

This clone has only a few counts. This sequence joins TRBV6-5 and TRBJ2-5; weak D call: TRBD1 (6 bases). V was clipped by 0 bases and J by 3 bases, with 8 bases between them. CDR1 is MNHEY, CDR2 SVGAGI, per germline. The CDR3 has 14 residues. The CDR3 protein is CASSYSWTEETQYF. CDR3 DNA sequence: TGTGCCAGCAGTTACTCCTGGACAGAAGAGACCCAGTACTTC.

Comment on this clone: One end of the junction is discordant with germline, which a read error may explain. The chain couples TRBV19 to TRBJ1-1; 8 bases map to TRBD1. The CDR3 consists of 10 residues. Germline assignment: CDR1 LNHDA and CDR2 SQIVND (reference sequence). Written as DNA, the CDR3 is TGTGCCAGTAGTGCGGGACAGGCGGTCTTT. Its translation is CASSAGQAVF.

Turning to this clone: The sample contains more than one DNA sequence encoding this CDR3. V gene TRBV10-3 combines with J gene TRBJ1-3; TRBD1 matches 10 bases. Germline CDR1 and CDR2: ENHRY and SYGVKD. With V trimmed by 3 bases and J by 4 bases, 6 bases remained unmatched. The CDR3 is 16 amino acids. The CDR3 loop reads CAISEPGQGLGNTIYF. The DNA for the CDR3 is TGTGCCATCAGTGAACCGGGACAGGGGCTAGGAAACACCATATATTTT.

The chain uses TRBV6-5 and TRBJ2-7, with 7 bases matching TRBD2. From germline, CDR1 is MNHEY and CDR2 SVGAGI. The CDR3 contains 14 residues. The V and J ends lost 2 bases and 3 bases, in that order; junction bases with no gene match: 4. The CDR3 loop is CASSYAGTNYEQYF. The CDR3 bases are TGTGCCAGCAGTTACGCCGGGACTAACTACGAGCAGTACTTC.

The chain joins TRBV5-1 to TRBJ2-2, with 12 bases identical to TRBD2. Germline CDR1 is SGHRS and CDR2 is YFSETQ. The CDR3 spans 15 residues. V lost 3 bases, J lost 7 bases, and 4 bases stayed unmatched. CDR3: CASSSGLAGIGELFF. The CDR3 bases are TGCGCCAGCAGCTCCGGACTAGCGGGAATCGGGGAGCTGTTTTTT.

This clone was observed once. The rearrangement uses TRBV6-5 and TRBJ2-7; TRBD2 might be the D (5 bases). The CDR3 is 14 amino acids. V was shortened by 10 bases and J by 0 bases, with 16 bases between the two germline ends. The V gene's germline CDR1 is MNHEY and CDR2 SVGAGI. This chain's CDR3 is CATQAGLNSYEQYF. The CDR3 nucleotides are TGTGCCACTCAAGCCGGACTTAACTCCTACGAGCAGTACTTC.

The V call is TRBV5-4, the J call TRBJ1-2; no reliable D call. The V gene lost 3 bases and the J gene lost 4 bases, with 19 bases spanning the gap. CDR3 length equals 16 residues. The germline gives CDR1 SGHNT, CDR2 YYREEE (reference sequence). In nucleotides, the CDR3 is TGTGCCAGCAGCTCCCCCGGAGGAGGGTATAGCTATGGCTACACCTTC. Translated: CASSSPGGGYSYGYTF.

The chain recombines TRBV5-1 with TRBJ1-1; perhaps TRBD1 as D (5 bases). CDR1 and CDR2 from the germline V gene are SGHRS and YFSETQ. The CDR3 consists of 13 residues. The ends were cut back, 3 bases at V and 1 base at J, with 7 bases in the middle. The CDR3 nucleotides read TGCGCCAGCAGCTCCCAGGGGAACACTGAAGCTTTCTTT. Amino acid sequence: CASSSQGNTEAFF.

This rearrangement joins TRBV4-1 to TRBJ2-2, with 10 nucleotides matching TRBD2. There are 18 residues in the CDR3. Germline CDR1 and CDR2: MGHRA and YSYEKL. V lost 2 bases and J lost 5; bases outside the gene matches: 11. The CDR3 DNA reads as TGCGCCAGCAGCCAAAGTGGACCGGGACTAGCGTTAACCGGGGAGCTGTTTTTT. Translation: CASSQSGPGLALTGELFF.

This clone appeared a few times. V and J are TRBV30 and TRBJ1-1; D is perhaps TRBD1 (5 bases). Between the trimmed V and J ends, which lost 3 bases and 5 bases, there was a span of 13 bases. Germline CDR1 is GTSNPN and CDR2 is SVGIG (reference sequence). The CDR3 runs to 13 residues. The CDR3 here is CAWRGGPGTEAFF. The CDR3 region has the DNA TGTGCCTGGAGGGGGGGTCCGGGAACTGAAGCTTTCTTT.

This chain joins TRBV29-1 and TRBJ2-5, with D possibly being TRBD1 (6 bases). This CDR3 comprises 14 residues. V lost 7 bases, J lost 5 bases, and 20 bases lay in between. CDR1 and CDR2 (germline): SQVTM, ANQGSEA. CDR3 sequence: CSAFRWGQGETQYF. The DNA of the CDR3 is TGCAGCGCCTTCAGATGGGGACAAGGGGAGACCCAGTACTTC.

The V and J genes are TRBV6-5 and TRBJ1-1; no clear D gene. Trimming removed 6 bases at V and 0 bases at J, with 11 bases between. The CDR3 totals 14 residues. The V gene's germline CDR1 is MNHEY and CDR2 SVGAGI. CDR3 sequence reads: CASRPREMNTEAFF. In DNA form, the CDR3 reads TGTGCCAGCAGGCCTCGGGAAATGAACACTGAAGCTTTCTTT.

This clone was observed once. V and J are TRBV5-8 and TRBJ1-5; D is possibly TRBD1 (6 bases). Trimming took off 4 bases at V and 6 bases at J, with 11 bases between the two ends. The CDR3 contains 13 residues. CDR1 and CDR2 from the germline V gene are SGHTS and YDEGEE. The CDR3 DNA is TGTGCCAGCAGCACCGGACAGACTCAGCCCCAGCATTTT. Encoded protein: CASSTGQTQPQHF.